This T cell receptor beta chain came from a study of Graves' ophthalmopathy and Graves' hyperthyroidism. There are 14 residues in the CDR3. After removal of 7 bases from V and 3 bases from J, the junction contained 8 bases not matched to a gene. Exclusion covered patients with other autoimmune diseases or uncontrolled infections (as well as pregnancy or lactation). As the template, RNA transcripts were used to amplify TCR beta CDR3 regions. Scientists carried out first-round RT-PCR using HTBI primers and then a second-round multiplex PCR. One entry per CDR3 protein results from TCRdb running MiXCR on the multiplex PCR reads. The sample lists about 16,000 distinct CDR3 sequences, about 43% seen once, with approximately 24% in the top ten.

The J gene is TRBJ1-1, the V gene TRBV12-3 or TRBV12-4; 7 nucleotides match TRBD1. The clonotype comes from a woman aged 40-49 years with stable Graves' hyperthyroidism. The sample taken for sequencing was peripheral blood. CDR3 DNA: TGTGCCAGCACCGAACAGGGGCTGGACACTGAAGCTTTCTTT. Translation: CASTEQGLDTEAFF.